These T cell receptor beta chains were read from a single sample in a study of blood T cell repertoires in COVID-19. Method: immunoSEQ multiplex PCR; TCRdb's copy keeps in-frame clones and lacks some. The sample contains around 50,000 clones, 88% of which appear only once. Sequenced: peripheral blood. Source of these receptors: a middle-aged man with active COVID-19. Each CDR3 is given with its conserved first and last residue. The order of the fields is V gene, J gene, CDR3 protein.

V: TRBV30; J: TRBJ2-6; CDR3: CAWREGNPTGANVLTF
V: TRBV27; J: TRBJ2-1; CDR3: CASSLYTDNEQFF
V: TRBV7-9; J: TRBJ1-1; CDR3: CASSPFRGHAEAFF
V: TRBV5-1; J: TRBJ2-1; CDR3: CASSLMGGGAYNEQFF
V: TRBV4-1; J: TRBJ2-5; CDR3: CASSQGWEEKETQYF
V: TRBV3-1/TRBV3-2; J: TRBJ1-2; CDR3: CASSQGTMRYGYTF
V: TRBV6-5; J: TRBJ1-3; CDR3: CASRTQQGDGNTIYF
V: TRBV4-2; J: TRBJ2-7; CDR3: CASSQVTAGGPEQYF
V: TRBV6-5; J: TRBJ1-5; CDR3: CASTGSLNQPQHF
V: TRBV5-1; J: TRBJ2-3; CDR3: CASSLLGGEDTQYF
V: TRBV7-2; J: TRBJ2-1; CDR3: CASSTPGTSVNEQFF
V: TRBV12-3/TRBV12-4; J: TRBJ1-2; CDR3: CASSPTQEGGYTF
V: TRBV5-1; J: TRBJ1-6; CDR3: CASSPEGGRNSPLHF
V: TRBV2; J: TRBJ2-3; CDR3: CASRATSGKGDTQYF
V: TRBV27; J: TRBJ1-2; CDR3: CASSLSTGIRYGYTF
V: TRBV5-1; J: TRBJ1-2; CDR3: CASSPGTSLPYGYTF
V: TRBV28; J: TRBJ1-2; CDR3: CASSFYRAKFRGNYGYTF
V: TRBV27; J: TRBJ2-1; CDR3: CASSLFGGPADEQFF
V: TRBV4-3; J: TRBJ1-2; CDR3: CASSPTVNYGYTF
V: TRBV7-3; J: TRBJ2-6; CDR3: CASSRTAGTGANVLTF
V: TRBV30; J: TRBJ2-5; CDR3: CAAGSPGLGLGETQYF
V: TRBV28; J: TRBJ1-4; CDR3: CASSYRQGALGEKLFF
V: TRBV9; J: TRBJ2-1; CDR3: CASSVAGAYLDEQFF
V: TRBV19; J: TRBJ2-3; CDR3: CASSGRPSTDTQYF
V: TRBV2; J: TRBJ2-1; CDR3: CASSEIPTGGDNEQFF
V: TRBV4-2; J: TRBJ1-6; CDR3: CASSQAMDRARSPLHF
V: TRBV20-1; J: TRBJ2-3; CDR3: CSASSRLEYSTDTQYF
V: TRBV27; J: TRBJ1-1; CDR3: CASSRTANTEAFF
V: TRBV27; J: TRBJ1-1; CDR3: CASSLSRQTYEAFF
V: TRBV4-3; J: TRBJ2-7; CDR3: CASSSYVLGGSDEQYF
V: TRBV30; J: TRBJ1-2; CDR3: CAWTSKGLLGYGYTF
V: TRBV12-3/TRBV12-4; J: TRBJ2-3; CDR3: CASSLTSLAQYF
V: TRBV5-1; J: TRBJ2-1; CDR3: CASSLGQGYNEQFF
V: TRBV19; J: TRBJ2-3; CDR3: CASSLTGVPDTQYF
V: TRBV6-5; J: TRBJ1-3; CDR3: CASRRQGLENTIYF
V: TRBV2; J: TRBJ2-5; CDR3: CASSEGYATETQYF
V: TRBV29-1; J: TRBJ2-7; CDR3: CSVEGGPRSYEQYF
V: TRBV2; J: TRBJ2-1; CDR3: CASRLGGSYNEQFF
V: TRBV6-5; J: TRBJ2-7; CDR3: CASRMAREAYEQYF
V: TRBV15; J: TRBJ2-4; CDR3: CATSRYGQTLNIQYF
V: TRBV12-3/TRBV12-4; J: TRBJ1-3; CDR3: CASRRQGGNTIYF
V: TRBV3-1/TRBV3-2; J: TRBJ2-1; CDR3: CASSQVLAGPYNEQFF
V: TRBV10-2; J: TRBJ2-3; CDR3: CASSRLAGGTDTQYF
V: TRBV19; J: TRBJ2-1; CDR3: CASSIPWTSENRHEQFF